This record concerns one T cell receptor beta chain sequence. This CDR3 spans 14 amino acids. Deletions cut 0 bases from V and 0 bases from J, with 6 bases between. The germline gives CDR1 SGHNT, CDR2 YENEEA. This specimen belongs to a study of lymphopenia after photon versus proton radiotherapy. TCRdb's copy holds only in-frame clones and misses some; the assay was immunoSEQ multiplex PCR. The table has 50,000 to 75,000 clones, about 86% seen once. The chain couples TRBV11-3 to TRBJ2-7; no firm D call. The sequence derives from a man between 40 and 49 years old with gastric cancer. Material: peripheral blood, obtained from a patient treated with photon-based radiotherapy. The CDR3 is CASSLEAGSYEQYF. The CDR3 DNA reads TGTGCCAGCAGCTTAGAGGCTGGCTCCTACGAGCAGTACTTC.